This TCR beta chain was obtained from a study of blood T cells in healthy people across ages. The V gene lost 5 bases and the J gene lost 1 base, with 18 bases spanning the gap. The CDR3 loop spans 17 amino acids. PCR was performed a second time for about 7 to 12 cycles using a sample-barcoded 5' primer and a J-beta primer mix. MiXCR, applied by TCRdb to the 5' RACE reads, yields one record per CDR3 protein. The data hold hundreds of thousands of distinct CDR3 sequences, with about a quarter observed a single time. The data were also submitted as part of a second study, on T cells of mothers and their children.

The clonotype comes from a boy younger than 10 in good health. The sequenced sample was blood. The rearrangement joins TRBV12-3 or TRBV12-4 to TRBJ2-1; D may correspond to TRBD1 or TRBD2 (5 bases each). CDR3 coding DNA: TGTGCCAGCAGTGGTCAACTAGGGACGATTTCCTACAATGAGCAGTTCTTC. Its protein is CASSGQLGTISYNEQFF.